The 12 T cell receptor beta chains below come from one sample, sequenced in a study of monozygotic twins with cystic fibrosis. Only in-frame clones appear in the TCRdb table, and some are missing; sequencing was by immunoSEQ multiplex PCR. The sample has roughly 32,000 clones, roughly 96% seen once. Sample: blood. The origin of the receptors is a girl aged 2 to 9 with cystic fibrosis.

This sequence joins TRBV1 and TRBJ2-7; the table's D call, TRBD2, has no DNA check behind it. TRBV1 is described as a pseudogene. The CDR3 runs 13 residues. The CDR3 sequence: CTSRGIASYEQYF. In DNA form, the CDR3 reads TGCACCAGCCGGGGGATAGCCTCCTACGAGCAGTACTTC.

This chain connects TRBV19 to TRBJ2-3; D is perhaps TRBD2 (6 bases). The germline CDR1 and CDR2 sequences are LNHDA and SQIVND (reference sequence). The V gene lost 3 bases and the J gene lost 1 base, with 14 bases spanning the gap. This CDR3 has 16 residues. DNA for the CDR3: TGTGCCAGTAGTATCGGATGGGCTAGCGGCACAGATACGCAGTATTTT. The encoded protein is CASSIGWASGTDTQYF. Using reference TRBV19 and TRBJ2-3 for the parts outside the CDR3, the full variable domain is DGGITQSPKYLFRKEGQNVTLSCEQNLNHDAMYWYRQDPGQGLRLIYYSQIVNDFQKGDIAEGYSVSREKKESFPLTVTSAQKNPTAFYLCASSIGWASGTDTQYFGPGTRLTVL.

V is TRBV5-1 and J is TRBJ1-2, with 9 bases matching TRBD1. This CDR3 comprises 13 residues. Per the germline V gene, CDR1 is SGHRS and CDR2 is YFSETQ. The junction had 1 base not matched to a gene; V was cut back by 1 base and J by 6 bases. The chain's CDR3 is CASSLWTGDGYTF. Here the CDR3 DNA reads TGCGCCAGCAGCTTGTGGACAGGGGATGGCTACACCTTC. Full variable domain (remainder filled in from reference TRBV5-1 and TRBJ1-2): KAGVTQTPRYLIKTRGQQVTLSCSPISGHRSVSWYQQTPGQGLQFLFEYFSETQRNKGNFPGRFSGRQFSNSRSEMNVSTLELGDSALYLCASSLWTGDGYTFGSGTRLTVV.

V gene TRBV2 combines with J gene TRBJ1-1, with D possibly matching TRBD1 (5 bases). Germline lookup yields CDR1 SNHLY and CDR2 FYNNEI. There are 13 residues in the CDR3. Trimming left V 1 base short and J 4 bases short, with 7 bases between. Here the CDR3 DNA reads TGTGCCAGCAGTGAAGACGGGGGCACTGAAGCTTTCTTT. This translates into CASSEDGGTEAFF.

The V call is TRBV7-9, the J call TRBJ2-7; 10 nucleotides align to TRBD1. The CDR3 is 14 amino acids. After removal of 5 bases from V and 2 bases from J, the junction contained 3 bases not matched to a gene. The germline gives CDR1 SEHNR, CDR2 FQNEAQ (reference sequence). CDR3 amino acids: CASSLGTGAYEQYF. As DNA, the CDR3 is TGTGCCAGCAGCCTTGGGACAGGGGCCTACGAGCAGTACTTC. The complete variable domain, with remaining parts taken from reference TRBV7-9 and TRBJ2-7, reads DTGVSQNPRHKITKRGQNVTFRCDPISEHNRLYWYRQTLGQGPEFLTYFQNEAQLEKSRLLSDRFSAERPKGSFSTLEIQRTEQGDSAMYLCASSLGTGAYEQYFGPGTRLTVT.

The CDR3 region has the DNA TGTGCCAGCACCTCCCTTCAGACAGGGGGCTTTAGCGAGCAGTACTTC. Its protein is CASTSLQTGGFSEQYF. V usage is TRBV28 and J usage is TRBJ2-7; 10 positions agree with TRBD1. In germline, CDR1 is MDHEN, CDR2 SYDVKM. CDR3 length: 16 residues. V lost 7 bases, J lost 6 bases, and 15 bases stayed unmatched.

This sequence joins TRBV6-6 and TRBJ2-1; 11 bases are a match to TRBD2. The germline CDR1 and CDR2 sequences are MNHNY and SVGAGI (reference sequence). The ends lost 4 bases at V and 7 bases at J; junction bases unmatched: 6. This CDR3 region has 15 residues. Here the CDR3 reads CASSWLAGGRNEQFF. In DNA, the CDR3 is TGTGCCAGCAGTTGGCTAGCGGGAGGTCGGAATGAGCAGTTCTTC.

This sequence joins TRBV27 and TRBJ2-7; the match to TRBD2 covers 7 bases. Trimming took 6 bases from V and 2 from J; bases not matched to a gene: 16. The CDR3 is 17 amino acids. Germline values: CDR1 MNHEY, CDR2 SMNVEV (reference sequence). The CDR3 nucleotides read TGTGCCAGCAGCTTCCTGGTCGAAAGCGGGAAGCCCTACGAGCAGTACTTC. It yields the protein CASSFLVESGKPYEQYF.

The chain is built from TRBV13 and TRBJ2-1; 10 nucleotides line up with TRBD2. The CDR3 loop spans 15 amino acids. After removal of 3 bases from V and 6 bases from J, the junction contained 5 bases not matched to a gene. The germline V gene has CDR1 PRHDT and CDR2 FYEKMQ (reference sequence). In nucleotides, the CDR3 is TGTGCCAGCAGCTTCGCTAGCGGGAGTTCCAATGAGCAGTTCTTC. Amino acid sequence: CASSFASGSSNEQFF.

The V and J genes are TRBV15 and TRBJ1-2; no reliable D call. The CDR3 contains 15 residues. Trimming stripped 3 bases from V and 2 bases from J, with 13 bases between. Per the germline V gene, CDR1 is LNHNV and CDR2 is YYDKDF (reference sequence). The CDR3: CATSSGVALNYGYTF. In nucleotides, the CDR3 is TGTGCCACCAGCAGTGGTGTGGCACTCAACTATGGCTACACCTTC. Together with reference TRBV15 and TRBJ1-2, the CDR3 gives the full variable domain: DAMVIQNPRYQVTQFGKPVTLSCSQTLNHNVMYWYQQKSSQAPKLLFHYYDKDFNNEADTPDNFQSRRPNTSFCFLDIRSPGLGDTAMYLCATSSGVALNYGYTFGSGTRLTVV.

The rearrangement links TRBV19 to TRBJ1-1, with D hard to call. With 2 bases removed from V and 1 base from J, the gap between germline ends came to 5 bases. This CDR3 is 13 amino acids long. CDR1 and CDR2 (germline): LNHDA, SQIVND (reference sequence). DNA of the CDR3: TGTGCCAGTAGTATAAAGGAGAACACTGAAGCTTTCTTT. Its protein product is CASSIKENTEAFF.

V usage is TRBV27 and J usage is TRBJ1-1, with D perhaps matching TRBD1 (5 bases). The CDR3 contains 15 residues. Looked up from germline, CDR1 is MNHEY and CDR2 is SMNVEV (reference sequence). Trimming shortened V by 1 base and J by 0 bases, and 9 bases separated the two germline ends. The CDR3 nucleotides read TGTGCCAGCAGTTTATTGGGGGGATTGAACACTGAAGCTTTCTTT. It codes for CASSLLGGLNTEAFF.